This T cell receptor (beta chain) was recovered during a study of blood T cell repertoires in COVID-19. Turning to the study itself: Donors in the United States, Italy and Spain gave samples during acute or convalescent COVID-19. From T cells, B-cell-depleted T cells, or PBMCs came the material, which was cDNA or gDNA.

The protocol was immunoSEQ multiplex PCR, while the TCRdb copy is restricted to in-frame clones and leaves out a portion. Among approximately 260,000 clones listed, less than 85% were seen once. This CDR3 comprises 13 residues. The V end lost 1 base, the J end lost 4 bases, and 7 bases lay between the germline ends. CDR1 is SGHAT, CDR2 FQNNGV, per germline. The genes are TRBV11-2 and TRBJ1-2, with D possibly matching TRBD1 (5 bases). The sequencing input was peripheral blood. The receptor was isolated from a woman of 80 years or more with active or convalescent COVID-19. CDR3 nucleotides: TGTGCCAGCAGCTTAGGTGGGGCCTATGGCTACACCTTC. The encoded protein is CASSLGGAYGYTF.